This T cell receptor beta chain was recorded in a study of cytomegalovirus exposure and HLA in healthy donors. The CDR3 is made up of 15 amino acids. Germline CDR1 is SNHLY and CDR2 is FYNNEI. Deletions cut 5 bases from V and 3 bases from J, with 14 bases between. Primers included in the PCR were 60 Vbeta and 13 Jbeta primers. Clones were sequenced by immunoSEQ multiplex PCR, and TCRdb holds only the in-frame ones, with some missing. The data contain approximately 130,000 clones, about two thirds of them singletons. The V and J genes are TRBV2 and TRBJ1-5, with D maybe TRBD1 (6 bases). This sequence was found in a woman in her fifties or sixties in good health and CMV-seropositive. The sample comprised PBMCs. Here the CDR3 reads CASSLQGGDNQPQHF. The CDR3 DNA is TGTGCCAGCAGTTTACAGGGTGGTGACAATCAGCCCCAGCATTTT.